This T cell receptor (beta chain) was identified in a study of T cells after yellow fever vaccination. Study details: Some fractions had low cell numbers, and these were prepared with SMART-Seq v4 Ultra Low Input.

V was pared by 6 bases and J by 4 bases, with 13 bases between. This CDR3 contains 13 residues. This clonotype was recorded at least ten times. It was through 5'RACE template switching that TCR cDNA was made, with a universal primer site and UMIs added. TCRdb fed the 5' RACE reads into MiXCR, producing one record per CDR3 protein. The sample records just under 600,000 distinct CDR3 sequences, roughly 13% being singletons. This clonotype was sampled from a man younger than 40 who received the YFV17D yellow fever vaccine. Sequenced here: PBMCs, sampled on the day of the yellow fever booster vaccination. The chain uses TRBV12-3 or TRBV12-4 and TRBJ2-7; D uncertain. This chain's CDR3 is CASSLGADYEQYF. In DNA form, the CDR3 reads TGTGCCAGCAGCTTGGGCGCAGATTACGAGCAGTACTTC.